The rows below give T cell receptor beta chains drawn from one sample of a study of CD8+CD57+ T cells in acquired aplastic anemia. TCRdb used MiXCR to reprocess the reads, holding one entry per CDR3 protein. The sample holds about 170,000 distinct CDR3 sequences, around 60% seen once. The sequencing sample was made of sorted CD4+, CD8+, or CD8+CD57+ T cells (not recorded which) from PBMCs. All receptors derive from a human donor in good health. Both conserved end residues are part of each CDR3. D genes are given only for firm matches.

V gene	D gene	J gene	CDR3 protein	CDR3 DNA
TRBV5-6	TRBD1	TRBJ1-5	CASSLDRGLYQPQHF	TGTGCCAGCAGCTTGGACAGGGGGCTATATCAGCCCCAGCATTTT
TRBV7-9	.	TRBJ1-1	CASSLDVYFASEAFF	TGTGCCAGCAGCTTAGATGTGTATTTCGCGTCCGAAGCTTTCTTT
TRBV7-6	.	TRBJ1-2	CASSLNAFGSDYGYTF	TGTGCCAGCAGCTTAAACGCCTTTGGCAGTGACTATGGCTACACCTTC
TRBV20-1	.	TRBJ1-2	CSSTGSPNYGYTF	TGCAGTTCCACAGGTTCCCCTAACTATGGCTACACCTTC
TRBV20-1	TRBD1	TRBJ2-5	CSARRDRGQETQYF	TGCAGTGCTAGGAGGGACAGGGGCCAAGAGACCCAGTACTTC
TRBV7-2	TRBD1	TRBJ1-2	CASSGPDRANYGYTF	TGTGCCAGCAGCGGACCCGACAGGGCTAACTATGGCTACACCTTC
TRBV7-8	.	TRBJ2-7	CASSLEGHSYEQYF	TGTGCCAGCAGCTTAGAGGGCCACTCCTACGAGCAGTACTTC
TRBV7-8	TRBD2	TRBJ2-5	CASSLFGGWGGMTQYF	TGTGCCAGCAGCTTGTTCGGCGGATGGGGGGGTATGACCCAGTACTTC
TRBV4-3	.	TRBJ2-3	CATSDSEAGFGTQYF	TGCGCCACCTCGGACAGCGAGGCGGGGTTCGGTACGCAGTATTTT
TRBV24-1	.	TRBJ2-1	CATSGDWSSYNEQFF	TGTGCCACCAGTGGGGACTGGAGCTCCTACAATGAGCAGTTCTTC
TRBV6-4	.	TRBJ2-6	CASSQTSGANVLTF	TGTGCCAGCAGTCAAACCTCTGGGGCCAACGTCCTGACTTTC